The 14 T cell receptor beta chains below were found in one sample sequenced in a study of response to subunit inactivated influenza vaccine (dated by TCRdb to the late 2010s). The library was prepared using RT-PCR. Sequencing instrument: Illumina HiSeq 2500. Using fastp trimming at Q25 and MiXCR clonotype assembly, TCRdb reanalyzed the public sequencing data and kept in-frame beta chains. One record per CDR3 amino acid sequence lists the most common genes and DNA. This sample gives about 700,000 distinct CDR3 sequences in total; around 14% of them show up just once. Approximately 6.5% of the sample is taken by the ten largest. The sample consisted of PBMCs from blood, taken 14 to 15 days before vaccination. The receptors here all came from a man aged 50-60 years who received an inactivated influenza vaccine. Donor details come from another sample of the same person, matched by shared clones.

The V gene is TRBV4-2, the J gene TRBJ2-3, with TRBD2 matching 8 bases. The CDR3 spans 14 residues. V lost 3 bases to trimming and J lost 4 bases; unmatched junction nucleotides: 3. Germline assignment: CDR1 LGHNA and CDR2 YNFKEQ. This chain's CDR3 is CASSQRRGADTQYF. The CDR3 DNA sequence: TGTGCCAGCAGCCAGCGGCGGGGGGCAGATACGCAGTATTTT.

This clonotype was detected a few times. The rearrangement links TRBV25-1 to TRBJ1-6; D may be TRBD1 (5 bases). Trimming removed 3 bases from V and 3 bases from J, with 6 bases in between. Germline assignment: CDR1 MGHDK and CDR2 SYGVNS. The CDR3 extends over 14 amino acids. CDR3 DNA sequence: TGTGCCAGCAGTGACAGGGTCTATAATTCACCCCTCCACTTT. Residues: CASSDRVYNSPLHF.

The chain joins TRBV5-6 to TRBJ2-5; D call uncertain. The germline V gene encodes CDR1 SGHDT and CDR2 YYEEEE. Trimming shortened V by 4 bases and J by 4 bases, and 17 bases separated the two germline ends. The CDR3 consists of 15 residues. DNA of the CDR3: TGTGCCAGCAGCCCTCTTGATGATCTGGGAGAGACCCAGTACTTC. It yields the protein CASSPLDDLGETQYF. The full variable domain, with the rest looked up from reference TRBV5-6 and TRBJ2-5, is DAGVTQSPTHLIKTRGQQVTLRCSPKSGHDTVSWYQQALGQGPQFIFQYYEEEERQRGNFPDRFSGHQFPNYSSELNVNALLLGDSALYLCASSPLDDLGETQYFGPGTRLLVL.

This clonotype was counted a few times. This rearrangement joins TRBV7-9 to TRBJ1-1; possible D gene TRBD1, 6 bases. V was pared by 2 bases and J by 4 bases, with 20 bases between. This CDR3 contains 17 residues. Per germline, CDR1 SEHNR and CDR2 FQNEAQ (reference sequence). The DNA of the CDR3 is TGTGCCAGCAGCTTATACCCACGGGACACCGCTTTCACTGAAGCTTTCTTT. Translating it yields CASSLYPRDTAFTEAFF.

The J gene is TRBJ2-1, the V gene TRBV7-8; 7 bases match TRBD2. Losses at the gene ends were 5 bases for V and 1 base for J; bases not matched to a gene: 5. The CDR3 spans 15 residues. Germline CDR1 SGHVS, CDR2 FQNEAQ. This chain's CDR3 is CASSPAGESYNEQFF. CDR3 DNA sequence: TGTGCCAGCAGCCCCGCGGGAGAGTCCTACAATGAGCAGTTCTTC.

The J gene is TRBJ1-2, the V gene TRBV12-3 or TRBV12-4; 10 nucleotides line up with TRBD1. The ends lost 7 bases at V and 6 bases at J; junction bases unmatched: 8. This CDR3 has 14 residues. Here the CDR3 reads CASTVTGGADGYTF. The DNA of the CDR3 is TGTGCCAGCACCGTGACAGGGGGCGCGGATGGCTACACCTTC.

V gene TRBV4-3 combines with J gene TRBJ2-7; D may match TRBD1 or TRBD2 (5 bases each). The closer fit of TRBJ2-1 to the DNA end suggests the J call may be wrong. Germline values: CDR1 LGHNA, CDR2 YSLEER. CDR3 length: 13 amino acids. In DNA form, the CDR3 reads TGCGCCAGCAGCCGCTCACGGGGCTACGAGCAGTTCTTC. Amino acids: CASSRSRGYEQFF.

The CDR3 DNA follows: TGTGCCAGTAGTATGGATAACAGGGGGTCCGAGCAGTACTTC. Amino acids: CASSMDNRGSEQYF. V is TRBV19 and J is TRBJ2-7; 8 nucleotides match TRBD1. The CDR3 extends over 14 amino acids. The V and J ends lost 3 bases and 6 bases, in that order; junction bases with no gene match: 7. Germline V lookup: CDR1 LNHDA, CDR2 SQIVND (reference sequence).

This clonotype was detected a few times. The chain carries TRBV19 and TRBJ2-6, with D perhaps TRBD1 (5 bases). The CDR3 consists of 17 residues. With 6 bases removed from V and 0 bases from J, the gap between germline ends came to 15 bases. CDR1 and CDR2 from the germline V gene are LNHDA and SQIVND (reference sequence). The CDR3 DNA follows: TGTGCCAGTAGGCCCTCACAGGAACCCTCTGGGGCCAACGTCCTGACTTTC. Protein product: CASRPSQEPSGANVLTF.

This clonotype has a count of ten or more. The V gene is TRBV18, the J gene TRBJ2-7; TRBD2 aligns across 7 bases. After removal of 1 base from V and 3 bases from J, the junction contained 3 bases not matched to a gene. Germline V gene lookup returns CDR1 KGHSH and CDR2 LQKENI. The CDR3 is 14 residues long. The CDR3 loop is CASSPQAGSYEQYF. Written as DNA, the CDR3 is TGTGCCAGCTCACCACAAGCGGGAAGCTACGAGCAGTACTTC.

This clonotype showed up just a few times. Here the CDR3 DNA reads TGCAGTGCTAAAACCGGGACAAGCAATCAGCCCCAGCATTTT. This translates into CSAKTGTSNQPQHF. This chain uses TRBV20-1 with TRBJ1-5; D possibly corresponds to TRBD1 (6 bases). The V gene's germline CDR1 is DFQATT and CDR2 SNEGSKA (reference sequence). V was pared by 4 bases and J by 1 base, with 11 bases between. The CDR3 contains 14 residues.

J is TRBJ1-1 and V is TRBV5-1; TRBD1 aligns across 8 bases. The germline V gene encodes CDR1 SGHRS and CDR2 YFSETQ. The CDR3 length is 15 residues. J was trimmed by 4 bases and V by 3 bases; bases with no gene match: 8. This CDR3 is CASSSQGGISTEAFF. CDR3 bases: TGCGCCAGCAGCTCACAGGGGGGGATCAGCACTGAAGCTTTCTTT.

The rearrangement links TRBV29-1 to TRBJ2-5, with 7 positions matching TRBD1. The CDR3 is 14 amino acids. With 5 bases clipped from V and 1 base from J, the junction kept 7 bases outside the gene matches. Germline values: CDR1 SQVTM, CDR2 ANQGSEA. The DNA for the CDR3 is TGCAGCGTTACTACCGGGACAGCCCAAGAGACCCAGTACTTC. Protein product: CSVTTGTAQETQYF.

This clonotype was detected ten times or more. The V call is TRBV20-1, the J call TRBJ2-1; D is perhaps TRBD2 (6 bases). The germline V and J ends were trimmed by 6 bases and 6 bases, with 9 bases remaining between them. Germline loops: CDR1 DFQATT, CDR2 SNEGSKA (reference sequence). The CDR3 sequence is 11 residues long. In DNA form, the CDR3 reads TGCAGTGCCCGAGCGGGCAATGAGCAGTTCTTC. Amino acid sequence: CSARAGNEQFF.